This TCR beta chain was recovered during a study of blood T cell repertoires in COVID-19. Across the whole study: The United States, Italy and Spain were the sources of the acute and convalescent COVID-19 samples.

Measured with immunoSEQ multiplex PCR; TCRdb has only the in-frame clones, and not every one. The table lists 300,000 to 450,000 clones, 75% to 90% of them singletons. Recruits, aged roughly 18 to 90 years, lived in roughly 22 US areas. Participants' own reports of clinical history determined their cohort assignment. Deletions cut 2 bases from V and 4 bases from J, with 12 bases between. This CDR3 has 15 amino acids. The germline gives CDR1 KGHSH, CDR2 LQKENI. This clonotype originated in a man between 18 and 29 years old who had recovered from COVID-19. This chain connects TRBV18 to TRBJ1-5; D not certain. The sample consisted of PBMCs or T cells enriched from blood (not recorded which). Written as DNA, the CDR3 is TGTGCCAGCTCACCAACCGGGAGCCAAAATCAGCCCCAGCATTTT. This codes for CASSPTGSQNQPQHF.